This T cell receptor beta chain was sequenced for a study of T cells in Graves' hyperthyroidism and ophthalmopathy (dated 2019 in TCRdb). Regarding the complete study: Peripheral blood samples were taken at the time of initial diagnosis, prior to any treatment. To identify TCR V-J signatures that set the groups apart, the researchers used a discovery cohort of 90 to 100 patients, made up of 43 with Graves' ophthalmopathy and 57 with stable Graves' hyperthyroidism. Prospective prediction of ophthalmopathy was tested in an independent validation cohort consisting of 18 hyperthyroidism patients and 15 to 17 patients who later progressed to ophthalmopathy. The approximately 100 discovery patients were divided at random into training and test sets in a 7:3 ratio. In roughly six Graves' hyperthyroidism patients, the study also compared T-cell repertoires from thyroid tissue with T-cell repertoires from blood. After sampling, hyperthyroidism patients received methimazole starting at 30 mg daily, and ophthalmopathy patients received high-dose intravenous methylprednisolone. The paper reports TCR Vbeta CDR3 sequencing of over 120 peripheral blood samples: around 41 ophthalmopathy, fewer than 80 hyperthyroidism and around 17 progressor patients. Broad study findings and their caveats: Sample size was not statistically predetermined, and investigators were not blinded to group allocation. During validation, the model predicted progression to ophthalmopathy a median of approximately 6.5 months ahead of onset, with just under 71% sensitivity and under 85% specificity. A model built on a 13 V-J signature distinguished ophthalmopathy from stable hyperthyroidism, reaching around 90% sensitivity and about 81% specificity in cross-validation and 80%/75% in testing. Most expanded thyroid clonotypes (frequency above 0.001) were also detected in blood, suggesting blood repertoires may reflect thyroid immune responses.

Points on this clonotype: Its cognate antigen has yet to be identified. Nothing much larger sits one base from this clone, and base qualities are not available.

CDR1 and CDR2 are drawn from the germline V gene: SQVTM, ANQGSEA. Including the terminal cysteine and phenylalanine, the CDR3 comprises 14 residues. Solely the CDR3 DNA is kept, with 42 bases framed from the first base. Between the V and J ends, shortened by 4 bases and 1 base respectively, the junction contains 11 bases. TCR beta CDR3 regions were amplified from RNA transcripts. The first round of RT-PCR for the TCR CDR3 was performed with the HTBI primer set and the Qiagen OneStep RT-PCR kit. Libraries were constructed in a second round of multiplex PCR, after which size selection and purification were performed. Sequencing of the libraries was done on an Illumina HiSeq2000 using paired-end 100 bp reads. The paper's processing steps were these. SOAPnuke was used to process the raw data, removing reads that contained adapters or uncalled bases, had a mean Phred below 15, or lacked an exact match to the constant primer or identifier. COPE v1.2.5 was used to merge high-quality paired reads, and clonotypes were defined as unique nucleotide sequences. MiTCR v1.1 was used to align the clonotypes against IMGT TRBV, TRBD and TRBJ reference segments. Only V-J combinations with frequency above 0.0001, covering roughly 99% of repertoires, were analysed. The TCS score was defined as the ratio of F50 (clonal expansion) to E x V (chaos), calculated using BLOSUM62-based TCRdist between CDR3 peptides within each V-J. Welch's t-statistics and random forest reduced 500 to 650 V-J features to 13, which were used in a naive Bayes classifier (R e1071). The similarity between thyroid and blood repertoires was quantified using the Morisita-Horn index. Starting from the raw public reads, TCRdb applied fastp trimming at Q25, assembled clones with MiXCR and retained in-frame beta chains. Rows are combined by CDR3 protein, so each entry shows the most common genes and DNA. TCRdb, not the original authors, processed these V and J calls. The sample has hundreds of thousands of distinct CDR3 sequences on record, approximately 40% of them singletons. The ten largest make up over 8% of the sample.

Stable Graves' hyperthyroidism was defined as no progression to ophthalmopathy during 18 months of follow-up. Hyperthyroidism patients were aged 18 to 65 years and newly diagnosed, with disease duration of less than 2 months. The study excluded patients with uncontrolled infections, other autoimmune diseases, pregnancy or lactation. Clinical symptoms, serum thyroxine and TRAb, thyroid ultrasound, and orbital computed tomography formed the basis for the diagnoses. PBMCs were isolated from approximately 10 ml of fresh peripheral blood by Ficoll-Paque density gradient centrifugation. Total RNA was extracted using Trizol reagent, and RNA quality was assessed on an Agilent 2100 Bioanalyzer.

The clonotype comes from a man between 18 and 35 years old with Graves' hyperthyroidism. The sample comprised blood. Rearrangement joined TRBV29-1 to TRBJ2-1, and possibly TRBD1, on 6 matching bases. The nucleotides are TGCAGCGTTGGGGCAGGGGAATCCTACAATGAGCAGTTCTTC. Its protein reads: CSVGAGESYNEQFF.